This T cell receptor beta chain derives from a study of cytomegalovirus exposure and HLA in healthy donors. Study-level results: Later analysis showed TCR association rates varying by HLA locus, highest for DRB1 and lowest for HLA-C. The presence/absence work took it that sequencing depth was about the same across donors. Follow-up analysis later connected one missense variant in DCLRE1C with trimming of TCR beta V- and J-genes.

A multiplex PCR was run with 60 Vbeta primers and 13 Jbeta primers. Sequenced by immunoSEQ multiplex PCR; TCRdb stores in-frame clones only, minus some. The data contain under 200,000 clones, 80% of them seen just once; the ten biggest clones take up around 5.4%. The germline gives CDR1 SGHTA, CDR2 FQGNSA. The CDR3 sequence is 16 residues long. Trimming removed 1 base from V and 6 bases from J, with 19 bases in between. Remarks on this clone: Its specificity is not known.

The V and J genes are TRBV7-2 and TRBJ2-7, with D perhaps TRBD2 (5 bases). What was sequenced was PBMCs. This sequence originates from a man aged 35-49 years in good health and CMV-seronegative. CDR3 residues: CASSLGFRGSRSEQYF. CDR3 DNA: TGTGCCAGCAGCTTAGGGTTCCGGGGTAGCAGGTCCGAGCAGTACTTC.